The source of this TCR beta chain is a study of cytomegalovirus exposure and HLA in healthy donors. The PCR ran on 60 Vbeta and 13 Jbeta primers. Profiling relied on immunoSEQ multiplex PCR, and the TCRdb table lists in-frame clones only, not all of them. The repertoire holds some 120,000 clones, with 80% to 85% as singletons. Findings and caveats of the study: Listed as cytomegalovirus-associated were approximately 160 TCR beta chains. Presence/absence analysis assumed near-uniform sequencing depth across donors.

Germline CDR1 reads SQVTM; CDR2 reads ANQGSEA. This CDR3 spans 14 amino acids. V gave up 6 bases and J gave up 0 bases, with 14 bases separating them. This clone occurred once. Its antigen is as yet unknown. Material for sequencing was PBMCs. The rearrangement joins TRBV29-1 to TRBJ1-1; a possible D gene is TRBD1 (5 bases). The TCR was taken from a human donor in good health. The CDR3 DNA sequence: TGCAGCGTCCAACCAGACAGCATGAACACTGAAGCTTTCTTT. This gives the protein CSVQPDSMNTEAFF.